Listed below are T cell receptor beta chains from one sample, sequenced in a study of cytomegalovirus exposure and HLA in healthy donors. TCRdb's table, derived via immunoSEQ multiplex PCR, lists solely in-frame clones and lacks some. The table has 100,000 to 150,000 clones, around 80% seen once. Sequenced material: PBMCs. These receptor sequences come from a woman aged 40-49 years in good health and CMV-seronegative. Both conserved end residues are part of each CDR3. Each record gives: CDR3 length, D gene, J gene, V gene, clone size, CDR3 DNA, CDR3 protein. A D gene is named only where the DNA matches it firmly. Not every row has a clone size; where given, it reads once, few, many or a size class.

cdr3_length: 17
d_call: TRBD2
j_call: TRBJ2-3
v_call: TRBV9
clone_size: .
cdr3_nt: TGTGCCAGCAGCCCTGGGACTAGCGGGATCGGTCGGGATACGCAGTATTTT
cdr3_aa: CASSPGTSGIGRDTQYF

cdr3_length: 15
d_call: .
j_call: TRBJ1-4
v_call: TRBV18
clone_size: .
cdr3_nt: TGTGCCAGCTCACCAAGCGGGTTATCTAATGAAAAACTGTTTTTT
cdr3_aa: CASSPSGLSNEKLFF

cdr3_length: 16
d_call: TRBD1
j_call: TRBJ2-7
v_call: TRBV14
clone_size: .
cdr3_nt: TGTGCCAGCAGCCTCCGGACCGGGACAGGGTTAAGCGAGCAGTACTTC
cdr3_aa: CASSLRTGTGLSEQYF

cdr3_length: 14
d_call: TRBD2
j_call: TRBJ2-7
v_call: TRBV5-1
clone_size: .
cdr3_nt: TGCGCCAGCAGCTTAAGAACTAGCGGCAGCGAGCAGTACTTC
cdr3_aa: CASSLRTSGSEQYF

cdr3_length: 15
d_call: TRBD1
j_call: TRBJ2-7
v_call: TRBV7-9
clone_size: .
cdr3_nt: TGTGCCAGCAGCCCCGGACAGGGGGTCGTCTACGAGCAGTACTTC
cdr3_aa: CASSPGQGVVYEQYF

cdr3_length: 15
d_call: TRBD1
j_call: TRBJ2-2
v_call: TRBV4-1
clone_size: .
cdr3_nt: TGCGCCAGCAGCCTCGGACAGGGAAGGGCCGGGGAGCTGTTTTTT
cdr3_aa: CASSLGQGRAGELFF

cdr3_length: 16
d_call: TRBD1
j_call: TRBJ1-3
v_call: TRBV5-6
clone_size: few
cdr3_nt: TGTGCCAGCAGCACCCGGGACAGGGGAAGTTGGAACACCATATATTTT
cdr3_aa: CASSTRDRGSWNTIYF

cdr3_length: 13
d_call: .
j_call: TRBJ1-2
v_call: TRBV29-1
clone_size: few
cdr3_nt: TGCAGCGTTGAAAATGTCACGGGGTATGGCTACACCTTC
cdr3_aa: CSVENVTGYGYTF

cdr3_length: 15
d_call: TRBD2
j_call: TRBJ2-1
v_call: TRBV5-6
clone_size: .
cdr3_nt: TGTGCCAGCAGCTTGGGTGGGAGGGCCGCCAATGAGCAGTTCTTC
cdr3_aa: CASSLGGRAANEQFF

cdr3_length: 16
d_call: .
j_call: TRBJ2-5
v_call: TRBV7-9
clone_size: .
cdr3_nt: TGTGCCAGCAGCTTATTCCCATTAGCGGCTCAAGAGACCCAGTACTTC
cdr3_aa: CASSLFPLAAQETQYF

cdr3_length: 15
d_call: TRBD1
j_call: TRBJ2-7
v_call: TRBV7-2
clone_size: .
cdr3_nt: TGTGCCAGCAGCTTCGTACAGGGGGCCACCTACGAGCAGTACTTC
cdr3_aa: CASSFVQGATYEQYF

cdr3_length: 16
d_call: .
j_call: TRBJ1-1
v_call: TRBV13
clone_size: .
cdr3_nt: TGTGCCAGCAGCTTAGCGACGGGATCAGGGGACACTGAAGCTTTCTTT
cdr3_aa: CASSLATGSGDTEAFF

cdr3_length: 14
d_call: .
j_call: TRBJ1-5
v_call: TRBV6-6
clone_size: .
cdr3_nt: TGTGCCAGCAAAGGGAGGGCCCCAGATCAGCCCCAGCATTTT
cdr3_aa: CASKGRAPDQPQHF

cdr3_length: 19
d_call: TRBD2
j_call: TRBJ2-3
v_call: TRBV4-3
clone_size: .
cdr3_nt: TGCGCCAGCAGCCCCAAGGGACTAGCGGGGGGGCGTATTCCAGATACGCAGTATTTT
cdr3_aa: CASSPKGLAGGRIPDTQYF

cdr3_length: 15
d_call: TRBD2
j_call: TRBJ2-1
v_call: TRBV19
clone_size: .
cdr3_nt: TGTGCCAGTAGTACCGCAGCGGGAGAGTTCGATGAGCAGTTCTTC
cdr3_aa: CASSTAAGEFDEQFF

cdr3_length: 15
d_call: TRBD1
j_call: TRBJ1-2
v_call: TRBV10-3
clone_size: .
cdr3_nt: TGTGCCATCAGTGAGGGACAGGGCCTTAACTATGGCTACACCTTC
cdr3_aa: CAISEGQGLNYGYTF

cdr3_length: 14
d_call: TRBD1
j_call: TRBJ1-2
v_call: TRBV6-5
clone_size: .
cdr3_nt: TGTGCCAGCACCCCAGGGGGCCCCGGCAATGGCTACACCTTC
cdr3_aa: CASTPGGPGNGYTF

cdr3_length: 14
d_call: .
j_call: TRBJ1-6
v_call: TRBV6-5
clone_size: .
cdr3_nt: TGTGCCAGCAGAACAGGGATCTATAATTCACCCCTCCACTTT
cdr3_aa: CASRTGIYNSPLHF

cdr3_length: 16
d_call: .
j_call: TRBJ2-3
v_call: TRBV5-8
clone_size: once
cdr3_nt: TGTGCCAGCAGCTACACGAGGAGCGGAAGCACAGATACGCAGTATTTT
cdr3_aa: CASSYTRSGSTDTQYF

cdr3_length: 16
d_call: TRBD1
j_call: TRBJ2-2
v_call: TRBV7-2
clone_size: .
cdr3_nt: TGTGCCAGCAGTGATCGAGGGACAGGGCCCACCGGGGAGCTGTTTTTT
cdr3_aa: CASSDRGTGPTGELFF

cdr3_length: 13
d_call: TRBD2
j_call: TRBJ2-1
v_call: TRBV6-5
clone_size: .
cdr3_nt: TGTGCCAGCACATCCCGGACTAGCGATGAGCAGTTCTTC
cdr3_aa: CASTSRTSDEQFF

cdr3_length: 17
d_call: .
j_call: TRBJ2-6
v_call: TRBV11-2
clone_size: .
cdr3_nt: TGTGCCAGCAGCTTAGATCACAGGACCTCTGGGGCCAACGTCCTGACTTTC
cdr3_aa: CASSLDHRTSGANVLTF

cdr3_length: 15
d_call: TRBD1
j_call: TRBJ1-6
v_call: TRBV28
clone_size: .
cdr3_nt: TGTGCCAGCAGTTTGGTGGGACAGGGAAATTCACCCCTCCACTTT
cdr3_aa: CASSLVGQGNSPLHF

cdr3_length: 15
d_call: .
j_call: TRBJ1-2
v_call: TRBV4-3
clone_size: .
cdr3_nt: TGCGCCAGCAGCCAAGAAGGTCAGGGCCACTATGGCTACACCTTC
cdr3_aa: CASSQEGQGHYGYTF

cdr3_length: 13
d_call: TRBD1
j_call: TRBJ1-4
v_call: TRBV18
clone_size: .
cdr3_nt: TGTGCCAGCCGGGGACAGTTGGATGAAAAACTGTTTTTT
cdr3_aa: CASRGQLDEKLFF

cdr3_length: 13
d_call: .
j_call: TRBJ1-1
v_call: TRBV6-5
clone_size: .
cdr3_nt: TGTGCCAGCAGTTACGGGCCGAACACTGAAGCTTTCTTT
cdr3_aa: CASSYGPNTEAFF

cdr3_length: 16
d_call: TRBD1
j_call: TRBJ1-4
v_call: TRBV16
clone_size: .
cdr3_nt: TGTGCCAGCAGCCAATCGGGGACAGCAACTAATGAAAAACTGTTTTTT
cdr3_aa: CASSQSGTATNEKLFF

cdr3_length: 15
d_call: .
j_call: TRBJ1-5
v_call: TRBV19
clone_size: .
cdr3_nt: TGTGCCAGTAGTATTTTATCCAGGGACAATCAGCCCCAGCATTTT
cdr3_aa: CASSILSRDNQPQHF

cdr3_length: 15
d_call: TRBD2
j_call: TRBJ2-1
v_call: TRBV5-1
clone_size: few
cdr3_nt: TGCGCCAGCAGCTTCGGGTCTAGCGGACACAATGAGCAGTTCTTC
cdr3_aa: CASSFGSSGHNEQFF

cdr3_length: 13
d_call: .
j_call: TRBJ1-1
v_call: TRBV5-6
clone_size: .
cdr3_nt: TGTGCCAGCAGCGACACGACGAACACTGAAGCTTTCTTT
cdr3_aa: CASSDTTNTEAFF

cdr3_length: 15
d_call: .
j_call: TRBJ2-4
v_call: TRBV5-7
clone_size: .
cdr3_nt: TGTGCCAGCAGCTTGGGACAGTTAGCCAAAAACATTCAGTACTTC
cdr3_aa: CASSLGQLAKNIQYF

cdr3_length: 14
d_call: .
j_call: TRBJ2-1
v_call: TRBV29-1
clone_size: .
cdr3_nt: TGCAGCGTTGTTGCAGGGGTCTCCTACAATGAGCAGTTCTTC
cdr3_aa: CSVVAGVSYNEQFF

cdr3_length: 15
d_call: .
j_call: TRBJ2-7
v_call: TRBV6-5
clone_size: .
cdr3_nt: TGTGCCAGCAGTTACTCGGCCGTGTACTCCTACGAGCAGTACTTC
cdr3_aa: CASSYSAVYSYEQYF

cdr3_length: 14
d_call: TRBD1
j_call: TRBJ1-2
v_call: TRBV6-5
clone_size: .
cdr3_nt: TGTGCCAGCAGTGCACAGGGGGAGGTCTATGGCTACACCTTC
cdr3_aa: CASSAQGEVYGYTF

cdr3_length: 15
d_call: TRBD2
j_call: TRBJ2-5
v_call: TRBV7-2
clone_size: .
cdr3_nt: TGTGCCAGCAGCCCTAGCGCGGGGGGCTGGGAGACCCAGTACTTC
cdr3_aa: CASSPSAGGWETQYF

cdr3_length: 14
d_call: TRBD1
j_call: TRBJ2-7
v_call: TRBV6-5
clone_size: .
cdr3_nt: TGTGCCAGCAGTTACTCGACAGGGCCTGGCGAGCAGTACTTC
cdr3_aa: CASSYSTGPGEQYF

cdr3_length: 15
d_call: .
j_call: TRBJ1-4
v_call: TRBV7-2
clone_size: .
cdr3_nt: TGTGCCAGCAGCTTGGCGGCGGAATTTAATGAAAAACTGTTTTTT
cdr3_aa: CASSLAAEFNEKLFF

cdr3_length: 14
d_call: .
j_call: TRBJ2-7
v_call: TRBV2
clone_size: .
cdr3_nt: TGTGCCTCCAGTGGGAGGGGGCAAGTCTACGAGCAGTACTTC
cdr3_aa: CASSGRGQVYEQYF

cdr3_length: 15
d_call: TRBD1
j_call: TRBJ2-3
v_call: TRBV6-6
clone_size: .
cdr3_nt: TGTGCCAGCAGTTGGGGACAGGGGAATACAGATACGCAGTATTTT
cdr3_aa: CASSWGQGNTDTQYF

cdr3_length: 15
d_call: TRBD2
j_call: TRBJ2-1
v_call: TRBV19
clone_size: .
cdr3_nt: TGTGCCAGTAGTATAGTGTCGGGAGGGGGGCATGAGCAGTTCTTC
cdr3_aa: CASSIVSGGGHEQFF

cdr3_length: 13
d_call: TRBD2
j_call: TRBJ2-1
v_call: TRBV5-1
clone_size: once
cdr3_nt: TGCGCCCGAGGCGGGAGCTCCTACAATGAGCAGTTCTTC
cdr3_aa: CARGGSSYNEQFF

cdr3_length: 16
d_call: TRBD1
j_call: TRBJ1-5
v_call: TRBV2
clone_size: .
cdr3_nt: TGTGCCAGCAGTGAGTTTGAGGGGACAGGGGCACAGCCCCAGCATTTT
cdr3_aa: CASSEFEGTGAQPQHF